This record concerns one TCR beta chain sequence. Its matching antigen is unknown. The CDR3 runs 15 residues. In germline, CDR1 is SEHNR, CDR2 FQNEAQ (reference sequence). V was pared by 4 bases and J by 5 bases, with 14 bases between. This specimen belongs to a study of T cell responses to AZD1222 COVID-19 vaccine. Points from the study as a whole: In the spike-specific TCR repertoire, nearly half reportedly target unmutated variant regions. Spike-spanning, vaccine-associated CD4 TCRs were dominant at 160-218 and 743-854. Repertoires were obtained only post-peak T cell response.

Libraries were prepared by immunoSEQ multiplex PCR; TCRdb keeps only in-frame clonotypes and omits some of them. The sample holds around 260,000 clones, approximately 93% seen once. The V call is TRBV7-9, the J call TRBJ1-4, with D perhaps matching TRBD1 (6 bases). The sequencing here drew on peripheral blood, taken on day 0 of AZD1222 vaccination. The clonotype originates from an adult in good health. The CDR3 protein is CASSSVLRGNEKLFF. DNA of the CDR3: TGTGCCAGCAGCTCGGTGTTGAGGGGGAATGAAAAACTGTTTTTT.